Sequencing of this T cell receptor beta chain was carried out in a study of T-cell reconstitution after alpha-beta-depleted transplantation in children (dated by TCRdb to between 2015 and 2016). Regarding the complete study: T-cell immune reconstitution after TCRalphabeta/CD19-depleted allogeneic hematopoietic cell transplantation in children was quantitatively tracked in the study by means of TCR repertoire profiling.

Library generation was performed with PCR. The sample was run on an Illumina HiSeq 2500. To normalize quantification of the TCRbeta repertoire, the TCR libraries were built with molecular barcoding that relied on unique molecular identifiers. The public reads were run again by TCRdb, first through fastp at Q25 and then through MiXCR, and only productive beta chains were kept. Here each entry gathers all rows of one CDR3 protein and keeps the most common genes and DNA. The sample table lists about 400,000 distinct CDR3 sequences, 20% of them with a count of one. The ten largest account for 3.5% to 4% of the sample. In this sample, this clonotype turned up many times. The target of this receptor is not known. It has no much larger one-base neighbor in the sample; base qualities were not kept. Material: PBMCs from the stem cell graft donor, obtained from the stem cell graft. This receptor was obtained from a human donor who donated a stem cell graft to a child with acute myeloid leukemia.

The CDR3 loop reads CASSGDRPTSGNTIYF. The bases read TGTGCCAGCAGTGGGGACAGGCCTACGTCTGGAAACACCATATATTTT. The chain is encoded by TRBV12-3 or TRBV12-4 joined to TRBJ1-3, and 8 bases in between align with TRBD1. CDR3 length: 16 amino acids, cysteine to phenylalanine. Of the read, only the CDR3 DNA is kept; its 48 bases are in frame from base 1. V ends up 5 bases short and J 1 base short, with an unmatched junction base count of 7.